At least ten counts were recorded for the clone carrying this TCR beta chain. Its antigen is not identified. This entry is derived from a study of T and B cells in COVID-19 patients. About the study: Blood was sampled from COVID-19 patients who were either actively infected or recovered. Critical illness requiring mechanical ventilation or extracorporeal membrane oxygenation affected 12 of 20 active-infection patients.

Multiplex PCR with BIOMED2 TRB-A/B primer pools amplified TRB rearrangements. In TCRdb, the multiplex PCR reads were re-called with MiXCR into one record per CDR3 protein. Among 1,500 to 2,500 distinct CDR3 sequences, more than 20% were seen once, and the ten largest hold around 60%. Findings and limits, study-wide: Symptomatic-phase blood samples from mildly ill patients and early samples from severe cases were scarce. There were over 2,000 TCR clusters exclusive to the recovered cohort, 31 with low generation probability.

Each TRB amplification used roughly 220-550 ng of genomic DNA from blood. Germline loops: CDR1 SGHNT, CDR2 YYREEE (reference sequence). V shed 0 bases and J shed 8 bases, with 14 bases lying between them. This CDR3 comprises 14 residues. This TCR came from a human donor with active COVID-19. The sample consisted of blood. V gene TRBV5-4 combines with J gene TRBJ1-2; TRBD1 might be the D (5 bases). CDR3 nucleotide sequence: TGTGCCAGCAGCTTGGCGTCCGGAAGGGGAGGCTACACCTTC. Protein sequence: CASSLASGRGGYTF.